The 20 T cell receptor beta chains listed next were all sequenced from one sample in a study of CD8+CD57+ T cells in acquired aplastic anemia. Genomic DNA served as template for TCR beta VDJ and CDR3 profiling. TCRdb processed the reads anew with MiXCR; each CDR3 protein has one entry. The sample has about 160,000 distinct CDR3 sequences; about two thirds are singletons. Patients included in sequencing had previously demonstrated CD8+CD57+ cell expansion by flow cytometry. Input material: sorted CD4+, CD8+, or CD8+CD57+ T cells (not recorded which) from PBMCs. The receptors stem from a human donor with aplastic anemia.

The rearrangement uses TRBV29-1 and TRBJ2-1; 11 positions agree with TRBD2. V lost 5 bases to trimming and J lost 7 bases; unmatched junction nucleotides: 10. The germline CDR1 and CDR2 sequences are SQVTM and ANQGSEA. The length of the CDR3 is 15 residues. CDR3 bases: TGCAGCGTTTCAGGGCAACTAGCGGGAGCAAATGAGCAGTTCTTC. It codes for CSVSGQLAGANEQFF.

The rearrangement joins TRBV7-8 to TRBJ1-1; perhaps TRBD1 as D (5 bases). Germline assignment: CDR1 SGHVS and CDR2 FQNEAQ. V lost 1 base to trimming and J lost 0 bases, with 6 bases between them. This CDR3 spans 14 amino acids. Written as DNA, the CDR3 is TGTGCCAGCAGCTTAGAACAGGTGAACACTGAAGCTTTCTTT. It yields the protein CASSLEQVNTEAFF.

The genes are TRBV7-3 and TRBJ2-1; 7 bases are shared with TRBD2. The V segment lost 3 bases and the J segment 6 bases; nucleotides outside the gene matches: 2. The CDR3 has 13 amino acids. Germline CDR1 and CDR2: SGHTA and FQGTGA. The DNA for the CDR3 is TGTGCCAGCAGCTTCTCGGGGGGCAATGAGCAGTTCTTC. Amino acids: CASSFSGGNEQFF.

The rearrangement joins TRBV10-3 to TRBJ1-6, with D tentatively TRBD1 (5 bases). This CDR3 is built from 14 residues. Trimming stripped 4 bases from V and 4 bases from J, with 8 bases between. CDR1 and CDR2 (germline): ENHRY, SYGVKD. The CDR3 bases are TGTGCCATCAGTGCAGGGCAGTATAATTCACCCCTCCACTTT. It translates to CAISAGQYNSPLHF.

V and J are TRBV20-1 and TRBJ1-1; 7 bases are shared with TRBD1. The CDR3 consists of 13 residues. CDR1 DFQATT and CDR2 SNEGSKA come from the germline V gene (reference sequence). J gave up 0 bases and V 7 bases, and 5 bases lay outside the gene matches. The CDR3 coding sequence is TGCAGTGGGACAGGAGACATGAACACTGAAGCTTTCTTT. Its translation: CSGTGDMNTEAFF.

The chain combines TRBV7-9 with TRBJ2-5; D gene ambiguous. Germline CDR1 is SEHNR and CDR2 is FQNEAQ (reference sequence). The CDR3 contains 12 residues. The V end lost 5 bases, the J end lost 0 bases, and 4 bases lay between the germline ends. The CDR3 DNA reads TGTGCCAGCAGCCGCCACCAAGAGACCCAGTACTTC. Amino acids: CASSRHQETQYF.

A few counts support this clonotype. The J gene is TRBJ1-2, the V gene TRBV5-1; the match to TRBD1 covers 7 bases. This CDR3 has 12 amino acids. V was pared by 5 bases and J by 7 bases, with 5 bases of the junction left unmatched. Per germline, CDR1 SGHRS and CDR2 YFSETQ. DNA of the CDR3: TGCGCCAGCAGGGAGGACAGGAGTGGCTACACCTTC. Translating gives CASREDRSGYTF.

Comment on this clonotype: Likely a read error: the CDR3 ends without its conserved phenylalanine or tryptophan. V and J are TRBV29-1 and TRBJ2-1; 15 bases match TRBD2. There are 15 residues in the CDR3. V shed 5 bases and J 6 bases; nucleotides not matched to a gene: 5. Germline V gene sequence: CDR1 SQVTM, CDR2 ANQGSEA. CDR3 region: CSVYRTSGGGNEQFL. DNA of the CDR3: TGCAGCGTTTACCGGACTAGCGGGGGGGGCAATGAGCAGTTCCTC.

This clonotype was counted a few times. Here the CDR3 DNA reads TGTGCCAGCAGCAACGGGCTGCAAGAGACCCAGTACTTC. It codes for CASSNGLQETQYF. The V gene is TRBV7-7, the J gene TRBJ2-5; D is uncertain. This CDR3 has 13 amino acids. Trimming took off 5 bases at V and 2 bases at J, with 9 bases between the two ends. Germline CDR1 SSHAT, CDR2 FNYEAQ (reference sequence).

This clonotype was recorded a few times. The genes are TRBV6-5 and TRBJ2-7, with D perhaps matching TRBD2 (5 bases). CDR1 is MNHEY and CDR2 is SVGAGI in the germline V gene. V was shortened by 7 bases and J by 0 bases, with 13 bases between the two germline ends. This CDR3 comprises 14 residues. CDR3 sequence reads: CASIVTGSSYEQYV. The CDR3 coding sequence is TGTGCCAGCATTGTTACGGGGAGCTCCTACGAGCAGTACGTC.

This CDR3 reads CSATSGTSDYNEQFF. The CDR3 bases are TGCAGTGCTACCTCCGGGACTAGCGACTACAATGAGCAGTTCTTC. The chain employs TRBV20-1 and TRBJ2-1; 10 positions match TRBD2. The CDR3 loop spans 15 amino acids. Germline V gene lookup returns CDR1 DFQATT and CDR2 SNEGSKA (reference sequence). Trimming at V came to 4 bases and at J to 3 bases, leaving 6 bases not matched to a gene.

The chain has TRBV2 and TRBJ2-1; TRBD2 matches 9 bases. V was pared by 4 bases and J by 6 bases, with 7 bases of the junction left unmatched. The CDR3 has 15 residues. Germline V gene data show CDR1 as SNHLY and CDR2 as FYNNEI. CDR3 DNA: TGTGCCAGCAGTGCTGCGGCGGGGGGGATCAATGAGCAGTTCTTC. This sequence encodes CASSAAAGGINEQFF.

The rearrangement joins TRBV30 to TRBJ2-7; TRBD1 matches at 10 bases. The germline gives CDR1 GTSNPN, CDR2 SVGIG (reference sequence). The CDR3 has 14 residues. J gave up 4 bases and V 2 bases, and 5 bases lay outside the gene matches. The CDR3 DNA is TGTGCCTGGAGTTCCGGGACAGGGGATTACGAGCAGTACTTC. Translated, it gives CAWSSGTGDYEQYF.

This chain joins TRBV9 and TRBJ1-2; a weak D match, TRBD1 (5 bases). CDR3 length: 13 amino acids. CDR1 and CDR2 (germline): SGDLS, YYNGEE. V shed 0 bases and J shed 4 bases, with 7 bases lying between them. The chain's CDR3 is CASSVEGTYGYTF. Written as DNA, the CDR3 is TGTGCCAGCAGCGTAGAAGGGACCTATGGCTACACCTTC.

This clonotype was found once. The rearrangement uses TRBV9 and TRBJ1-3, with D perhaps matching TRBD1 (5 bases). Germline V gene data show CDR1 as SGDLS and CDR2 as YYNGEE. The CDR3 is 16 amino acids. The V and J ends lost 0 bases and 0 bases respectively, with 10 bases between them. The CDR3 loop is CASSVGGANSGNTIYF. CDR3 bases: TGTGCCAGCAGCGTAGGAGGGGCCAACTCTGGAAACACCATATATTTT.

The chain employs TRBV20-1 and TRBJ2-3; TRBD2 matches at 13 bases. The V and J ends lost 6 bases and 5 bases, in that order; junction bases with no gene match: 8. This CDR3 contains 15 residues. Per germline, CDR1 DFQATT and CDR2 SNEGSKA (reference sequence). CDR3 sequence reads: CSALRGLAGLDTQYF. CDR3 nucleotide sequence: TGCAGTGCCCTACGGGGACTAGCGGGACTAGATACGCAGTATTTT.

V gene TRBV7-9 combines with J gene TRBJ2-1, with 9 nucleotides matching TRBD2. The CDR3 is 15 residues long. The V segment lost 5 bases and the J segment 7 bases; nucleotides outside the gene matches: 9. CDR1 is SEHNR and CDR2 is FQNEAQ in the germline V gene (reference sequence). The CDR3 nucleotides read TGTGCCAGCAGCCAAGCCAGCGGGGGGAGAAATGAGCAGTTCTTC. Translation: CASSQASGGRNEQFF.

This chain joins TRBV9 and TRBJ2-7; 9 bases map to TRBD1. The V and J ends lost 3 bases and 4 bases, in that order; junction bases with no gene match: 8. The CDR3 has 15 amino acids. Germline V CDR1 and CDR2: SGDLS, YYNGEE. Written as DNA, the CDR3 is TGTGCCAGCAGCGCGGGACAGGGCCCGCTGTACGAGCAGTACTTC. Translating it yields CASSAGQGPLYEQYF.

This chain uses TRBV24-1 with TRBJ2-6, with unresolved D. This CDR3 is 13 amino acids long. CDR1 is KGHDR, CDR2 SFDVKD, per germline. Trimming stripped 6 bases from V and 2 bases from J, with 4 bases between. CDR3 loop: CATSQAGANVLTF. The CDR3 DNA reads TGTGCCACCAGTCAGGCTGGGGCCAACGTCCTGACTTTC.

The chain carries TRBV3-1 and TRBJ2-1; D is possibly TRBD2 (5 bases). V lost 1 base and J 4 bases, leaving 11 bases between the germline ends. Germline lookup yields CDR1 LGHDT and CDR2 YNNKEL (reference sequence). This CDR3 has 15 residues. As DNA, the CDR3 is TGTGCCAGCAGCCAAGGCGAGACTACATACAATGAGCAGTTCTTC. It encodes CASSQGETTYNEQFF.